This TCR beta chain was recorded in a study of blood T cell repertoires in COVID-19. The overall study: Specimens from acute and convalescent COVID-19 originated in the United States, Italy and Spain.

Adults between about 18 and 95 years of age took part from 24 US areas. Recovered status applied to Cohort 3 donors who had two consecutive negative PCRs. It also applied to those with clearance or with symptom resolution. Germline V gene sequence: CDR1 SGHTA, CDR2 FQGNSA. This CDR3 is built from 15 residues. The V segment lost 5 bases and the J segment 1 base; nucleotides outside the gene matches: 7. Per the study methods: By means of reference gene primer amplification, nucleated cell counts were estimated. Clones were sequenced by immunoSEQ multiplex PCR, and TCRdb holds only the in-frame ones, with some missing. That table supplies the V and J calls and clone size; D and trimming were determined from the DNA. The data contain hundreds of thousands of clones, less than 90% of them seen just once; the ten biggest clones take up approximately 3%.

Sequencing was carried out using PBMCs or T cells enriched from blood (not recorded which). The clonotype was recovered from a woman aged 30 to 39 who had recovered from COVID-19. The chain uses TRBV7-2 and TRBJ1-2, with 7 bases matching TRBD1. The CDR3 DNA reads TGTGCCAGCAGCCCCTCGACAGGGAGTAACTATGGCTACACCTTC. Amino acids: CASSPSTGSNYGYTF.